Sequencing of this TCR beta chain was carried out in a study of blood T cells in healthy people across ages. Broader study findings: Roughly linearly, TCR beta diversity per million T cells fell as age increased.

Germline values: CDR1 KGHDR, CDR2 SFDVKD. CDR3 length equals 16 residues. Trimming cost V 3 bases and J 2 bases; bases outside gene matches: 7. Combining a sample-barcoded 5' primer with a J-beta primer mix, a second PCR ran for roughly 7 to 11 cycles. TCRdb ran MiXCR on the 5' RACE reads and lists one entry per CDR3 protein. The sample carries 1.5 million to 2 million distinct CDR3 sequences, roughly 49% recorded once. In the case of this clonotype: Its specificity is not known.

Source material: blood. The receptor was isolated from a woman in her 40s in good health. The chain has TRBV24-1 and TRBJ2-3; 7 nucleotides match TRBD2. The CDR3 is CATSDAWGGHTDTQYF. The CDR3 DNA reads as TGTGCCACCAGTGATGCGTGGGGGGGTCACACAGATACGCAGTATTTT.